These 14 T cell receptor beta chains share one sample of origin, sequenced in a study of long-term antiretroviral therapy in people with HIV. The libraries were made with immunoSEQ v3.0 at survey level. Profiled with immunoSEQ multiplex PCR; TCRdb holds only in-frame clones, not every one. The profile covers approximately 45,000 clones, with around nine tenths appearing a single time and approximately 5% taken by the ten largest. This specimen was unsorted PBMCs, taken 0.1 years before starting antiretroviral therapy. The receptor set was obtained from a woman between 45 and 60 years old with HIV.

V gene TRBV7-9 combines with J gene TRBJ2-3, with 7 bases aligning to TRBD1. CDR1 is SEHNR and CDR2 is FQNEAQ in the germline V gene (reference sequence). V lost 5 bases, J lost 4 bases, and 9 bases stayed unmatched. There are 15 residues in the CDR3. Written as DNA, the CDR3 is TGTGCCAGCAGCCGAGAGGGGGCTTCCGCAGATACGCAGTATTTT. Encoded protein: CASSREGASADTQYF.

The chain links TRBV21-1 to TRBJ1-5; the DNA was not used to check the table's D call, TRBD1. TRBV21-1 is described as a pseudogene. CDR3 length: 19 residues. CDR3 nucleotide sequence: TGTGCCAGCAGCTCCCGGGACAGGGGAGTGTACGGGAGCAATCAGCCCCAGCATTTT. It encodes CASSSRDRGVYGSNQPQHF.

The V call is TRBV30, the J call TRBJ2-3; D might be TRBD2 (7 bases). This CDR3 contains 16 residues. V lost 0 bases, J lost 4 bases, and 17 bases lay in between. Looked up from germline, CDR1 is GTSNPN and CDR2 is SVGIG (reference sequence). CDR3 sequence (DNA): TGTGCCTGGAGTGTACAATCGGGGGGCAGTTCAGATACGCAGTATTTT. Encoded protein: CAWSVQSGGSSDTQYF. The variable domain in full, completed from reference TRBV30 and TRBJ2-3, reads SQTIHQWPATLVQPVGSPLSLECTVEGTSNPNLYWYRQAAGRGLQLLFYSVGIGQISSEVPQNLSASRPQDRQFILSSKKLLLSDSGFYLCAWSVQSGGSSDTQYFGPGTRLTVL.

The chain combines TRBV28 with TRBJ2-1, with D tentatively TRBD1 (6 bases). V lost 7 bases, J lost 0 bases, and 16 bases lay in between. The CDR3 contains 16 residues. Germline lookup yields CDR1 MDHEN and CDR2 SYDVKM. This CDR3 is CASTNSGHGSYNEQFF. DNA for the CDR3: TGTGCCAGCACTAACTCGGGACATGGCTCCTACAATGAGCAGTTCTTC.

In this sample, this clone turned up once. This sequence joins TRBV11-2 and TRBJ1-2; unclear D gene. The germline V and J ends were trimmed by 2 bases and 2 bases, with 3 bases remaining between them. Germline V gene data show CDR1 as SGHAT and CDR2 as FQNNGV. The CDR3 has 12 amino acids. The CDR3 loop reads CASSLRNYGYTF. The CDR3 DNA sequence: TGTGCCAGCAGCTTAAGAAACTATGGCTACACCTTC. Looking up the rest from reference TRBV11-2 and TRBJ1-2 gives the full variable domain: EAGVAQSPRYKIIEKRQSVAFWCNPISGHATLYWYQQILGQGPKLLIQFQNNGVVDDSQLPKDRFSAERLKGVDSTLKIQPAKLEDSAVYLCASSLRNYGYTFGSGTRLTVV.

The V call is TRBV6-1, the J call TRBJ2-7; 8 positions match TRBD1. Germline assignment: CDR1 MNHNS and CDR2 SASEGT. After removal of 6 bases from V and 2 bases from J, the junction contained 6 bases not matched to a gene. The length of the CDR3 is 14 residues. CDR3: CASRSGTGPYEQYF. The CDR3 DNA reads as TGTGCCAGCAGGTCCGGGACAGGCCCCTACGAGCAGTACTTC.

The chain employs TRBV5-1 and TRBJ2-2; D may be TRBD2 (6 bases). V was trimmed by 4 bases and J by 4 bases, leaving 8 bases between them. Germline loops: CDR1 SGHRS, CDR2 YFSETQ. This CDR3 has 13 residues. The CDR3 DNA reads as TGCGCCAGCAGCCCGGAGGGCACCGGGGAGCTGTTTTTT. This translates into CASSPEGTGELFF.

The chain is built from TRBV7-8 and TRBJ2-3, with 10 bases lining up with TRBD2. Germline V CDR1 and CDR2: SGHVS, FQNEAQ. Trimming removed 3 bases from V and 3 bases from J; junction bases left unmatched: 3. The CDR3 is 15 residues long. CDR3 in amino acids: CASSFSGGPTDTQYF. The CDR3 nucleotides read TGTGCCAGCAGCTTTAGCGGGGGGCCTACAGATACGCAGTATTTT. Combining the CDR3 with reference TRBV7-8 and TRBJ2-3 gives the whole variable domain GAGVSQSPRYKVAKRGQDVALRCDPISGHVSLFWYQQALGQGPEFLTYFQNEAQLDKSGLPSDRFFAERPEGSVSTLKIQRTQQEDSAVYLCASSFSGGPTDTQYFGPGTRLTVL.

J is TRBJ2-2 and V is TRBV9, with TRBD1 as a possible D gene (5 bases). Between the trimmed V and J ends, which lost 4 bases and 8 bases, there was a span of 12 bases. Germline CDR1 and CDR2: SGDLS and YYNGEE. This CDR3 is built from 13 residues. For the CDR3, the DNA is TGTGCCAGCAGCACTGCATACAGGGGGGAGCTGTTTTTT. It translates to CASSTAYRGELFF.

V usage is TRBV7-8 and J usage is TRBJ1-2, with unresolved D. V lost 4 bases, J lost 2 bases, and 8 bases lay in between. This CDR3 comprises 13 residues. CDR1 and CDR2 (germline): SGHVS, FQNEAQ. The DNA for the CDR3 is TGTGCCAGCAGCTCCTCCGGGAACTATGGCTACACCTTC. Translating it yields CASSSSGNYGYTF. Full variable domain (rest looked up from reference TRBV7-8 and TRBJ1-2): GAGVSQSPRYKVAKRGQDVALRCDPISGHVSLFWYQQALGQGPEFLTYFQNEAQLDKSGLPSDRFFAERPEGSVSTLKIQRTQQEDSAVYLCASSSSGNYGYTFGSGTRLTVV.

This clone showed up just once. This rearrangement joins TRBV9 to TRBJ1-2; D is unresolved. Germline CDR1 is SGDLS and CDR2 is YYNGEE. The CDR3 has 13 amino acids. V was cut by 7 bases and J by 0 bases, with 10 bases left in between. As DNA, the CDR3 is TGTGCCAGCGGTGTAAGGACTAACTATGGCTACACCTTC. Its protein is CASGVRTNYGYTF.

The V and J genes are TRBV19 and TRBJ1-5, with 7 bases lining up with TRBD1. V shed 7 bases and J 4 bases; nucleotides not matched to a gene: 7. This CDR3 contains 14 residues. The germline CDR1 and CDR2 sequences are LNHDA and SQIVND (reference sequence). The CDR3 region is CASTPGTANQPQHF. CDR3 nucleotides: TGTGCCAGTACCCCTGGGACAGCGAATCAGCCCCAGCATTTT.

The chain couples TRBV27 to TRBJ1-4, with TRBD1 matching 7 bases. This CDR3 comprises 15 residues. Germline-derived CDR1 and CDR2 are MNHEY and SMNVEV (reference sequence). The V and J ends lost 1 base and 3 bases, in that order; junction bases with no gene match: 2. CDR3 loop: CASSLWQGANEKLFF. CDR3 coding DNA: TGTGCCAGCAGTTTATGGCAGGGGGCTAATGAAAAACTGTTTTTT. The full variable domain, rest sourced from reference TRBV27 and TRBJ1-4, is EAQVTQNPRYLITVTGKKLTVTCSQNMNHEYMSWYRQDPGLGLRQIYYSMNVEVTDKGDVPEGYKVSRKEKRNFPLILESPSPNQTSLYFCASSLWQGANEKLFFGSGTQLSVL.

The chain couples TRBV4-3 to TRBJ2-7; 7 nucleotides line up with TRBD1. Germline V gives CDR1 LGHNA, CDR2 YSLEER. The CDR3 covers 14 residues. V lost 4 bases and J lost 2; bases outside the gene matches: 5. This chain's CDR3 is CASSPTTGPYEQYF. The CDR3 nucleotides are TGCGCCAGCAGCCCGACGACAGGGCCCTACGAGCAGTACTTC.